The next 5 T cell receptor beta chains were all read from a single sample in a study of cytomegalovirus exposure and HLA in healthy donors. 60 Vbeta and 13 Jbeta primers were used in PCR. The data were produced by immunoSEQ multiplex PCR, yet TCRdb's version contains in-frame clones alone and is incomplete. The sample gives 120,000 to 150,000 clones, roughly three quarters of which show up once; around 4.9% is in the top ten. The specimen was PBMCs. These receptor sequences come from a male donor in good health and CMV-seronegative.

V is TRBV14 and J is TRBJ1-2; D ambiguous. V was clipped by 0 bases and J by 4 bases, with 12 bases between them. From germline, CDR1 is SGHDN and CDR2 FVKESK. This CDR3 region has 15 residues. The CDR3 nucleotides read TGTGCCAGCAGCCAAGATCTAGAGGGCGGCTATGGCTACACCTTC. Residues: CASSQDLEGGYGYTF.

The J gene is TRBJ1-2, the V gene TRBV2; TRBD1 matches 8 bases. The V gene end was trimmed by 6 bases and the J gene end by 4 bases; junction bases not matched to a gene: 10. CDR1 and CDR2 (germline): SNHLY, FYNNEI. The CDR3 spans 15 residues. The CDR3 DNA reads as TGTGCCAGCAGCGGCCGGACAGGGTATCCCTATGGCTACACCTTC. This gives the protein CASSGRTGYPYGYTF.

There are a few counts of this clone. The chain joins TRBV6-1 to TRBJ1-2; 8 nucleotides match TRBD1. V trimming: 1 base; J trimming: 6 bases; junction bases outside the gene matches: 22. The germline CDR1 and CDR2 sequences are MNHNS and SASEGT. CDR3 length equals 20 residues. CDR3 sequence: CASSEDIVGGQEQTSDGYTF. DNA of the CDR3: TGTGCCAGCAGTGAAGATATTGTCGGGGGACAGGAACAGACGAGCGATGGCTACACCTTC.

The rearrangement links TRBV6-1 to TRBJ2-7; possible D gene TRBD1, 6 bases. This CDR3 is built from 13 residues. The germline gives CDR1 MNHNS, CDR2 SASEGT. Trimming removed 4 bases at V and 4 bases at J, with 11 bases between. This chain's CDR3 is CASSAGQRYEQYF. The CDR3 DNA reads TGTGCCAGCAGTGCCGGACAGAGATACGAGCAGTACTTC.

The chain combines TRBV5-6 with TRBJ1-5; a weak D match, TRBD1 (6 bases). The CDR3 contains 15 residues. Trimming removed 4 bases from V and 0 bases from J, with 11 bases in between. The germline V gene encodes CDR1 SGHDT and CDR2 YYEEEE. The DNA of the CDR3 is TGTGCCAGCAGCCGGACAGACTATAGCAATCAGCCCCAGCATTTT. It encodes CASSRTDYSNQPQHF. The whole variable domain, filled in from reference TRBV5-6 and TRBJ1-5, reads DAGVTQSPTHLIKTRGQQVTLRCSPKSGHDTVSWYQQALGQGPQFIFQYYEEEERQRGNFPDRFSGHQFPNYSSELNVNALLLGDSALYLCASSRTDYSNQPQHFGDGTRLSIL.